Each of the 19 T cell receptor beta chains below was sequenced from the same sample in a study of T cell repertoires in cytomegalovirus infection. TCRdb ran MiXCR on the reads and lists one entry per CDR3 protein. The sample lists over 120,000 distinct CDR3 sequences; 32% were seen once. Which antigens these TCRs recognize remains unknown. Specimen: CD8+ T cells from cultured PBMCs, collected from culture after CMV antigen stimulation. The source of these receptors is a human donor in good health (CMV status not recorded). Some clones in this sample may be carry-over from other donors' samples.

The gene calls are TRBV5-6 and TRBJ2-7; tentatively, D is TRBD1 (5 bases). The germline CDR1 and CDR2 sequences are SGHDT and YYEEEE. V was trimmed by 4 bases and J by 6 bases, leaving 17 bases between them. There are 14 residues in the CDR3. CDR3 region: CASSHTNQRGEQYF. The CDR3 nucleotides are TGTGCCAGCAGCCATACGAACCAAAGGGGCGAGCAGTACTTC.

This sequence joins TRBV7-4 and TRBJ2-7, with D possibly TRBD1 on 6 matching bases. The CDR3 runs 16 residues. V shed 2 bases and J shed 7 bases, with 21 bases lying between them. CDR1 is SGHVT and CDR2 is SQSDAQ in the germline V gene. The CDR3 sequence is CASSLYQGRMAEEQYF. The DNA for the CDR3 is TGTGCCAGCAGCTTATATCAGGGGCGGATGGCAGAGGAGCAGTACTTC.

This clonotype was observed many times. The J gene is TRBJ2-3, the V gene TRBV5-6; D is unclear. V gave up 4 bases and J gave up 3 bases, with 15 bases separating them. The CDR3 spans 15 residues. Per the germline V gene, CDR1 is SGHDT and CDR2 is YYEEEE. The chain's CDR3 is CASSTLIEVTDTQYF. In DNA, the CDR3 is TGTGCCAGCAGCACCCTCATAGAGGTTACAGATACGCAGTATTTT.

The chain carries TRBV2 and TRBJ1-2; weak D call: TRBD1 (5 bases). V was cut by 6 bases and J by 6 bases, with 23 bases left in between. This CDR3 spans 16 amino acids. Germline CDR1 and CDR2: SNHLY and FYNNEI. In nucleotides, the CDR3 is TGTGCCAGCAGGCCCGCTTCACCGGGACTCCTTGATGGCTACACCTTC. The encoded protein is CASRPASPGLLDGYTF.

In this sample, this clonotype turned up many times. The CDR3 bases are TGCAGTGCTAGGGCCCAGGGGGCCAACTATGGCTACACCTTC. Encoded protein: CSARAQGANYGYTF. V usage is TRBV20-1 and J usage is TRBJ1-2; 8 nucleotides agree with TRBD1. The J segment lost 2 bases and the V segment lost 3 bases, leaving 5 bases of the junction unmatched. The germline gives CDR1 DFQATT, CDR2 SNEGSKA (reference sequence). This CDR3 has 14 residues.

This clonotype has only a few counts. V is TRBV6-1 and J is TRBJ2-7; weak D call: TRBD1 (5 bases). The CDR3 runs 15 residues. Germline lookup yields CDR1 MNHNS and CDR2 SASEGT. Deletions cut 1 base from V and 6 bases from J, with 16 bases between. The CDR3 loop is CASSEDLGFRGEQYF. The DNA for the CDR3 is TGTGCCAGCAGTGAAGATCTGGGCTTTAGGGGCGAGCAGTACTTC.

The chain couples TRBV15 to TRBJ2-1, with TRBD2 identical over 10 bases. V lost 3 bases to trimming and J lost 9 bases; unmatched junction nucleotides: 5. CDR1 LNHNV and CDR2 YYDKDF come from the germline V gene (reference sequence). The CDR3 contains 14 residues. CDR3 coding DNA: TGTGCCACCAGCAGGGGACTAGCGAACAGTGAGCAGTTCTTC. Translated, it gives CATSRGLANSEQFF.

This rearrangement joins TRBV14 to TRBJ2-5, with 7 bases aligning to TRBD2. CDR1 SGHDN and CDR2 FVKESK come from the germline V gene. The J segment lost 1 base and the V segment lost 0 bases, leaving 2 bases of the junction unmatched. There are 15 residues in the CDR3. The CDR3 is CASSQERGSQETQYF. As DNA, the CDR3 is TGTGCCAGCAGCCAAGAACGCGGGAGCCAAGAGACCCAGTACTTC.

The rearrangement joins TRBV7-9 to TRBJ2-5; D is tentatively TRBD1 or TRBD2 (6 bases each). V lost 3 bases and J 12 bases, leaving 17 bases between the germline ends. The CDR3 is 13 amino acids. The V gene's germline CDR1 is SEHNR and CDR2 FQNEAQ (reference sequence). CDR3 loop: CASSLNSGGEKYF. As DNA, the CDR3 is TGTGCCAGCAGCTTGAACTCCGGGGGCGAAAAGTACTTC.

This clonotype was found once. This chain links TRBV9 with TRBJ2-7, with 7 bases lining up with TRBD2. The CDR3 runs to 15 residues. Germline loops: CDR1 SGDLS, CDR2 YYNGEE. V shed 0 bases, J shed 5 bases, and the junction held 8 bases outside the gene matches. CDR3: CASSVEGREGDEQYF. Written as DNA, the CDR3 is TGTGCCAGCAGCGTAGAAGGCAGGGAGGGCGACGAGCAGTACTTC.

V and J are TRBV29-1 and TRBJ2-7; D uncertain. The V gene lost 4 bases and the J gene lost 7 bases, with 14 bases spanning the gap. The CDR3 length is 12 residues. Germline V gives CDR1 SQVTM, CDR2 ANQGSEA. The CDR3 here is CSVGGTLGEQYF. The CDR3 coding sequence is TGCAGCGTTGGAGGCACCTTGGGGGAGCAGTACTTC.

This sequence joins TRBV7-9 and TRBJ1-5, with D possibly TRBD1 on 6 matching bases. V was trimmed by 5 bases and J by 3 bases, leaving 14 bases between them. The CDR3 has 15 residues. Germline CDR1 SEHNR, CDR2 FQNEAQ (reference sequence). The CDR3 is CASSTSDRINQPQHF. The CDR3, as DNA: TGTGCCAGCAGCACATCGGACAGAATCAATCAGCCCCAGCATTTT.

The chain has TRBV24-1 and TRBJ2-3, with D perhaps given as TRBD1 or TRBD2 (5 bases each). This CDR3 region has 16 residues. V lost 7 bases and J lost 4, with 20 bases in between. Germline values: CDR1 KGHDR, CDR2 SFDVKD. CDR3 bases: TGTGCCACCAGAATCCTAACGGGAAAAGGGGCAGATACGCAGTATTTT. Protein product: CATRILTGKGADTQYF.

This clonotype has only a few counts. The chain is built from TRBV7-9 and TRBJ2-7; maybe TRBD1 (5 bases). The CDR3 covers 14 residues. The V and J ends lost 1 base and 5 bases respectively, with 12 bases between them. Looked up from germline, CDR1 is SEHNR and CDR2 is FQNEAQ (reference sequence). CDR3 DNA: TGTGCCAGCAGCTTAGAGCGTAGGGGCGACGAGCAGTACTTC. This encodes CASSLERRGDEQYF.

This chain joins TRBV19 and TRBJ2-5; either TRBD1 or TRBD2 may supply D (5 bases each). This CDR3 has 13 amino acids. The V gene's germline CDR1 is LNHDA and CDR2 SQIVND (reference sequence). Trimming shortened V by 10 bases and J by 1 base, and 13 bases separated the two germline ends. The CDR3 spells CATRGPSQETQYF. CDR3 sequence (DNA): TGTGCCACCCGGGGACCCTCCCAAGAGACCCAGTACTTC.

This chain uses TRBV28 with TRBJ1-1; D not certain. CDR1 and CDR2 (germline): MDHEN, SYDVKM. V was trimmed by 3 bases and J by 4 bases, leaving 9 bases between them. The CDR3 extends over 13 amino acids. CDR3 nucleotides: TGTGCCAGCAGTTTTTACCCGGGCACTGAAGCTTTCTTT. Translated, it gives CASSFYPGTEAFF.

This clonotype was recorded many times. V and J are TRBV7-9 and TRBJ1-2; 7 positions agree with TRBD1. Germline V lookup: CDR1 SEHNR, CDR2 FQNEAQ (reference sequence). The V segment lost 2 bases and the J segment 6 bases; nucleotides outside the gene matches: 6. This CDR3 has 14 amino acids. The CDR3 protein is CASSLSGTAHGYTF. The DNA for the CDR3 is TGTGCCAGCAGCTTATCCGGGACAGCTCATGGCTACACCTTC.

The chain links TRBV5-4 to TRBJ2-7, with D perhaps being TRBD1 or TRBD2 (5 bases each). This CDR3 is 14 amino acids long. Trimming left V 1 base short and J 3 bases short, with 11 bases between. Germline CDR1 SGHNT, CDR2 YYREEE (reference sequence). The CDR3 region has the DNA TGTGCCAGCAGCTTGTCCGGGGCTGACTACGAGCAGTACTTC. Amino acid sequence: CASSLSGADYEQYF.

This clonotype has only a few counts. The chain joins TRBV10-3 to TRBJ2-7, with D maybe TRBD2 (5 bases). The CDR3 is made up of 13 amino acids. Looked up from germline, CDR1 is ENHRY and CDR2 is SYGVKD. The V and J ends lost 10 bases and 5 bases respectively, with 18 bases between them. The CDR3 spells CATSRASGDEQYF. In DNA form, the CDR3 reads TGTGCCACATCAAGGGCCTCCGGGGACGAGCAGTACTTC.